The entry that follows covers one T cell receptor (beta chain) sequence. Its antigen is not yet known. Base qualities are not recorded, but no much larger clone differs from it by a single base. TCRbeta CDR3 regions were amplified from genomic DNA by means of the immunoSEQ Assay, a bias-controlled multiplex PCR. The authors processed their data as follows. Nucleated cell counts per sample were estimated from amplification of reference gene primers within the assay. To quantify the absolute abundance of each unique TCRbeta CDR3 rearrangement, sequence reads were collapsed and filtered. For each sample, productive Simpson clonality was calculated as the square root of Simpson's diversity index over productive rearrangements. In its TCRdb copy, this immuneACCESS table keeps in-frame sequences only and misses some clones. Where compared with another copy, unresolved V genes explain less than half of these, and the others have no known cause. That table gives V, J and clone size, and the DNA gave D and trimming. Here the sample has a few hundred thousand clones; approximately 84% occur a single time. The ten largest account for roughly 1% of the sample.

This entry comes from a study of blood T cell repertoires in COVID-19 (dated by TCRdb to the early 2020s). Notes on the research overall: Collaborator samples came from the United States, Italy and Spain and covered acute and convalescent phases of COVID-19. The prospective study material was composed of cDNA or gDNA derived from T cells, B-cell-depleted T cells, or PBMCs. Deeply sampled blood TCRbeta repertoires from subjects exposed to, actively infected with, or recovered from COVID-19 were included in the dataset. A freely available public database, intended as a resource for researchers studying the immune response to SARS-CoV-2, is where the repertoires were released. Samples were obtained from the ongoing ImmuneRACE study (first 160 participants) and from 1,254 subjects provided by 6 global collaborators. Sample metadata almost always included a de-identified subject ID, COVID-19 status, age in years and sex. Where HLA class I and class II types were available, the types were taken from metadata supplied by the sample provider, not from assay-based typing.

The CDR3 has 14 amino acids, counting the end cysteine and phenylalanine. This entry keeps only the CDR3 DNA: 42 bases, framed from base 1. As encoded in the germline V gene, CDR1 is SGHVS while CDR2 is FNYEAQ. From V the trimming removes 4 bases and from J it removes 4 bases, while the gene matches leave 1 base of the junction unaccounted for. Participants in the prospective study were enrolled through a virtual design, were aged about 18 to 89 years, and lived in 24 United States geographic areas. To assign participants to cohorts, the prospective study relied on clinical history that participants themselves reported in a screening survey and a study questionnaire. ImmuneRACE Cohort 3 recovered participants were defined by two consecutive negative NP/OP PCR tests, healthcare professional clearance, or symptom resolution. In the prospective study, mobile phlebotomists collected whole blood, serum and a nasopharyngeal or oropharyngeal swab from each participant. Participants in the prospective study had the option to provide additional blood draws and questionnaires over a roughly 2-month period. Prospective study blood samples were shipped either frozen or at room temperature before DNA extraction.

What the research found in general, with its limitations: The amount of clinical and demographic metadata varied by source and participant and was provided uncurated.

This sequence was found in a woman aged 25 to 39 who had recovered from COVID-19. The sequence is built from TRBV7-6 and TRBJ2-5; the junction holds 12 bases that match TRBD2. The source material was PBMCs or T cells enriched from blood (not recorded which). The DNA is as follows: TGTGCCAGCAGCTCACTAGCGGGAGGAGAGACCCAGTACTTC. This translates into CASSSLAGGETQYF.